A single sample gave rise to the 10 T cell receptor beta chains below, sequenced in a study of blood T cells in healthy people across ages. For the second PCR, which ran for about 6 to 12 cycles, a sample-barcoded 5' primer and a J-beta primer mix were used. TCRdb reprocessed the 5' RACE reads with MiXCR, giving one entry per CDR3 protein. The sample comprises hundreds of thousands of distinct CDR3 sequences, 49% of which are singletons, and about a third rests with the top ten. The specimen sequenced was blood. All receptors derive from a woman in her sixties or seventies in good health.

The V and J genes are TRBV6-2 or TRBV6-3 and TRBJ2-1; TRBD2 agrees at 11 bases. Germline V lookup: CDR1 MNHEY, CDR2 SVGEGT. The CDR3 length is 16 residues. Trimming removed 6 bases from V and 6 bases from J; junction bases left unmatched: 10. Here the CDR3 DNA reads TGTGCCAGCAGGAACTTAGCGGGAGGGGCGGGCAATGAGCAGTTCTTC. Its translation is CASRNLAGGAGNEQFF.

This clonotype showed up many times. J is TRBJ2-3 and V is TRBV4-3; D remains ambiguous. Germline loops: CDR1 LGHNA, CDR2 YSLEER. Trimming took off 3 bases at V and 4 bases at J, with 14 bases between the two ends. The CDR3 has 15 amino acids. The CDR3 region has the DNA TGCGCCAGCAGCCAGGGCTGGGGTATCGCAGATACGCAGTATTTT. Translating gives CASSQGWGIADTQYF.

J is TRBJ2-6 and V is TRBV6-1; D not resolved. This CDR3 comprises 15 residues. The V end was cut by 4 bases, the J end by 0 bases, with 7 bases between. Germline CDR1 is MNHNS and CDR2 is SASEGT. The chain's CDR3 is CASSVRISGANVLTF. Here the CDR3 DNA reads TGTGCCAGCAGTGTTAGAATCTCTGGGGCCAACGTCCTGACTTTC.

This clonotype was picked up many times. This chain joins TRBV7-3 and TRBJ2-3, with D hard to call. The germline gives CDR1 SGHTA, CDR2 FQGTGA. V was pared by 5 bases and J by 8 bases, with 17 bases between. The CDR3 runs 14 residues. CDR3 sequence: CASSPSARFGTQYF. CDR3 DNA sequence: TGTGCCAGCAGCCCGTCCGCCCGGTTTGGTACGCAGTATTTT.

This clonotype turned up a few times. This chain links TRBV7-3 with TRBJ2-3; 9 nucleotides line up with TRBD2. Germline V gene data show CDR1 as SGHTA and CDR2 as FQGTGA. This CDR3 has 17 amino acids. V trimming: 5 bases; J trimming: 4 bases; junction bases outside the gene matches: 13. The CDR3 is CASSPSGGSGSPDTQYF. Written as DNA, the CDR3 is TGTGCCAGCAGCCCCAGTGGTGGTAGCGGGAGCCCAGATACGCAGTATTTT.

V gene TRBV5-1 combines with J gene TRBJ2-1; D is perhaps TRBD1 (5 bases). With 3 bases removed from V and 2 bases from J, the gap between germline ends came to 9 bases. Per the germline V gene, CDR1 is SGHRS and CDR2 is YFSETQ. This CDR3 is 14 amino acids long. In DNA form, the CDR3 reads TGCGCCAGCAGCTCCCTAGGGGCCTACAATGAGCAGTTCTTC. Amino acid sequence: CASSSLGAYNEQFF. The full variable domain, its missing parts supplied by reference TRBV5-1 and TRBJ2-1, is KAGVTQTPRYLIKTRGQQVTLSCSPISGHRSVSWYQQTPGQGLQFLFEYFSETQRNKGNFPGRFSGRQFSNSRSEMNVSTLELGDSALYLCASSSLGAYNEQFFGPGTRLTVL.

This clonotype has a handful of counts. This sequence joins TRBV4-1 and TRBJ1-4; 7 nucleotides align to TRBD1. Germline V gene data show CDR1 as MGHRA and CDR2 as YSYEKL. J lost 3 bases, V lost 1 base, and 8 bases had no gene match. CDR3 length equals 17 residues. For the CDR3, the DNA is TGCGCCAGCAGCCAAGGGGGAGGGGGCGCATCTAATGAAAAACTGTTTTTT. It is translated as CASSQGGGGASNEKLFF.

This chain uses TRBV12-3 or TRBV12-4 with TRBJ2-1; D gene unclear. Trimming stripped 3 bases from V and 0 bases from J, with 9 bases between. This CDR3 region has 15 residues. CDR3 nucleotides: TGTGCCAGCAGTTTTGCAGAAAGCTCCTACAATGAGCAGTTCTTC. It specifies CASSFAESSYNEQFF.

This clonotype was recorded a few times. The rearrangement uses TRBV29-1 and TRBJ2-3; TRBD2 aligns across 8 bases. The CDR3 contains 15 residues. The V and J ends lost 4 bases and 6 bases, in that order; junction bases with no gene match: 12. Per the germline V gene, CDR1 is SQVTM and CDR2 is ANQGSEA. In nucleotides, the CDR3 is TGCAGCGTTGCACCTTTCGGGAGGGAGTCCGATACGCAGTATTTT. This codes for CSVAPFGRESDTQYF.

By frequency in the sample, this clonotype is large (0.1 to 1%). A read error may be the cause here, since a much bigger clone is one base away. The gene calls are TRBV20-1 and TRBJ2-1; 9 bases match TRBD2. The CDR3 has 15 residues. The V segment lost 0 bases and the J segment 8 bases; nucleotides outside the gene matches: 8. In germline, CDR1 is DFQATT, CDR2 SNEGSKA (reference sequence). CDR3 nucleotides: TGCAGTGCTAGAGATGGGGTAGCGGGAGTCCATGAGCAGTTCTTC. It specifies CSARDGVAGVHEQFF.